Sequencing of this T cell receptor beta chain was carried out in a study of CD8+ T cells in alopecia areata. This clone was recorded a few times. The antigen is unknown. Reverse transcribed after extraction, RNA yielded cDNA as the sequencing template. Profiled with immunoSEQ multiplex PCR; TCRdb holds only in-frame clones, not every one. The sample contains 60,000 to 85,000 clones, roughly 30% of which appear only once. The treatment is: oral pan-JAK inhibitor, 5-10 mg twice daily. Study conclusions and caveats: Among the top 100, expanded CD8+ clones were significantly decreased by tofacitinib, as was scalp clonality.

The CDR3 is 13 amino acids. V gave up 5 bases and J gave up 1 base, with 9 bases separating them. The germline V gene encodes CDR1 SEHNR and CDR2 FQNEAQ (reference sequence). This TCR came from a human donor with alopecia areata. Specimen: CD8+ T cells sorted from blood, collected at week 4, from a patient treated with tofacitinib. The chain recombines TRBV7-9 with TRBJ2-7, with TRBD1 as a possible D gene (6 bases). CDR3 nucleotide sequence: TGTGCCAGCAGCATCGGACAGTCCTACGAGCAGTACTTC. Protein: CASSIGQSYEQYF.